The 2 T cell receptor beta chains reported below all come from one sample, sequenced in a study of T cells in women clearing cervical HPV infection. Assay used: immunoSEQ multiplex PCR; TCRdb lists only in-frame clones, some missing. Seen in this sample are 35,000 to 50,000 clones; the ten most common clones hold 7% to 9.5%. Sample: blood buffy coat. These receptors were collected from a woman aged 18 to 75 with a cervical HPV16 infection that either progressed to CIN3+ or cleared (not recorded which).

To note about this clone: Sequencing ends 3 residues short of the CDR3 end; the germline J gene provides the rest. The chain carries TRBV6-2 or TRBV6-3 and TRBJ2-3; a weak D match, TRBD1 (6 bases). Deletions cut 0 bases from V and 3 bases from J, with 13 bases between. CDR1 and CDR2 (germline): MNHEY, SVGEGT. This CDR3 spans 16 amino acids. The CDR3 protein is CASSYSIVRGTDTQYF. Partial CDR3 DNA: TGTGCCAGCAGTTACTCGATTGTCAGGGGAACAGATACG.

About this clone: The read terminates 3 residues before the CDR3 end, so the remaining end is supplied by the germline J gene. This rearrangement joins TRBV20-1 to TRBJ1-6, with TRBD1 identical over 7 bases. Germline V lookup: CDR1 DFQATT, CDR2 SNEGSKA (reference sequence). The CDR3 loop spans 14 amino acids. V shed 5 bases, J shed 5 bases, and the junction held 6 bases outside the gene matches. The CDR3 here is CSAGQGVHNSPLHF. The sequenced part of the CDR3 DNA is TGCAGTGCTGGGCAGGGGGTACATAATTCACCC.